This T cell receptor (beta chain) was captured by sequencing in a study of neurological immune-mediated disorders. General study results and limits: Neither clinical nor MRI features showed any association with the multiple sclerosis repertoire cluster, and the authors stated that larger cohorts are needed.

This CDR3 contains 14 residues. The V gene lost 4 bases and the J gene lost 1 base, with 8 bases spanning the gap. With 10-nucleotide random UMIs, 5'RACE was used to make the cDNA. TCRdb re-derived calls from the 5' RACE reads in MiXCR, one entry per CDR3 protein. The table has fewer than 75,000 distinct CDR3 sequences, 3.4% seen once. Note on this clonotype: The antigen is not known. This clone may be a read error of a much larger clone one base away.

Unsorted libraries were generated from 2 million PBMCs. These cells had been stored in RNAlater at -80 C. This chain uses TRBV12-3 or TRBV12-4 with TRBJ1-5, with unresolved D. The sequence was obtained from a man in his forties or fifties with multiple sclerosis. Sequencing was done on a sample of PBMCs. The CDR3 nucleotides read TGTGCCAGCAGTTCAACCAAGAGCAATCAGCCCCAGCATTTT. Protein product: CASSSTKSNQPQHF.